This TCR beta chain was sequenced in a study of blood T cell repertoires in COVID-19. Study context: Spain, Italy and the United States supplied samples that represented acute and convalescent COVID-19. PBMCs, B-cell-depleted T cells, or T cells were the source of the cDNA or gDNA that made up the material.

Looked up from germline, CDR1 is PRHDT and CDR2 is FYEKMQ (reference sequence). V gave up 4 bases and J gave up 2 bases; unmatched junction bases: 10. This CDR3 comprises 16 residues. Participants came from under 30 US areas, aged roughly 18 to 90 years. Measured with immunoSEQ multiplex PCR; TCRdb has only the in-frame clones, and not every one. The profile covers 310,000 or so clones, with about nine tenths appearing a single time and 9.5% taken by the ten largest. V is TRBV13 and J is TRBJ2-7, with 8 bases that match TRBD1. The TCR was taken from a middle-aged woman who had recovered from COVID-19. Sequencing input: PBMCs or T cells enriched from blood (not recorded which). The CDR3 protein is CASSSPGTGQAYEQYF. DNA for the CDR3: TGTGCCAGCAGCTCTCCCGGGACAGGCCAAGCCTACGAGCAGTACTTC.